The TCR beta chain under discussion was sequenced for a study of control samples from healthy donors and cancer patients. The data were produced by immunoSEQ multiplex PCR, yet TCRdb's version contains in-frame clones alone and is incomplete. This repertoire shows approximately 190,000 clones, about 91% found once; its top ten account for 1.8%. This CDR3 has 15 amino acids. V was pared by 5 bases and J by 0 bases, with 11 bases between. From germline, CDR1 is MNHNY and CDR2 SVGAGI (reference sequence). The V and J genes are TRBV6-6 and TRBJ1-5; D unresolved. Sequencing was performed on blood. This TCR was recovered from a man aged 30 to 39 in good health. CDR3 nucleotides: TGTGCCAGCAGTAATCCACAGAATAGCAATCAGCCCCAGCATTTT. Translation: CASSNPQNSNQPQHF.